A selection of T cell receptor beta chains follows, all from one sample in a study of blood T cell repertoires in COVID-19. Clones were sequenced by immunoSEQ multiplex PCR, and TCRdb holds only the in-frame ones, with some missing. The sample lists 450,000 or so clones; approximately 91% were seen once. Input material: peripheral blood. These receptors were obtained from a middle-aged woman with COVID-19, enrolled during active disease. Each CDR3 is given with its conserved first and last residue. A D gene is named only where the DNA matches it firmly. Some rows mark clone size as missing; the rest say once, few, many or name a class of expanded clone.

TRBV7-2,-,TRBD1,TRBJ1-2,CASSSKWGQANYGYTF,TGTGCCAGCAGCTCGAAGTGGGGACAGGCAAACTATGGCTACACCTTC
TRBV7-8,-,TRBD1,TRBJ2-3,CASSYGQGADTQYF,TGTGCCAGCAGCTACGGACAGGGAGCAGATACGCAGTATTTT
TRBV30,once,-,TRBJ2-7,CAWSVQGPGEQYF,TGTGCCTGGAGTGTCCAGGGGCCGGGCGAGCAGTACTTC
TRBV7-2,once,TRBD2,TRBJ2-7,CASSTSGGAPREQYF,TGTGCCAGCAGCACTAGCGGGGGGGCCCCTCGCGAGCAGTACTTC
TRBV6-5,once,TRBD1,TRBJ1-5,CASRPGQGGDQPQHF,TGTGCCAGCAGACCTGGACAGGGAGGTGATCAGCCCCAGCATTTT
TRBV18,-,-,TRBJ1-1,CASSPVARDTEAFF,TGTGCCAGCTCACCTGTAGCCCGGGACACTGAAGCTTTCTTT
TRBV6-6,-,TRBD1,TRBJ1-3,CASRRDSGVGVNTIYF,TGTGCCAGCAGGCGGGACAGCGGCGTGGGTGTAAACACCATATATTTT
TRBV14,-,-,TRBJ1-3,CASSQGGYTIYF,TGTGCCAGCAGCCAGGGGGGATACACCATATATTTT
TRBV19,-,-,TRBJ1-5,CASEKGHSNQPQHF,TGTGCCAGTGAGAAGGGACATAGCAATCAGCCCCAGCATTTT
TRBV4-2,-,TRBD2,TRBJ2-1,CASSRGLVIEQFF,TGTGCCAGCAGCCGAGGACTAGTGATTGAGCAGTTCTTC
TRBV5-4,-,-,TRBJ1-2,CASSYEREKYFSGRSGYTF,TGTGCCAGCAGCTACGAACGGGAGAAATATTTCTCTGGGCGGAGTGGCTACACCTTC
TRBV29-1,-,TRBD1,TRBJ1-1,CSVARGSLNTEAFF,TGCAGCGTTGCCAGGGGGTCCCTGAACACTGAAGCTTTCTTT
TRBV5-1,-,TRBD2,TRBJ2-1,CASLAVAGPYNEQFF,TGCGCCAGCCTCGCGGTAGCGGGGCCCTACAATGAGCAGTTCTTC
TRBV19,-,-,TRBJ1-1,CASKGTRTSTGTEAFF,TGTGCCAGTAAGGGGACACGGACGTCCACGGGCACTGAAGCTTTCTTT
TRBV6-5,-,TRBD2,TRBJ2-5,CASSLGLAGETQYF,TGTGCCAGCAGTTTAGGACTAGCTGGTGAGACCCAGTACTTC
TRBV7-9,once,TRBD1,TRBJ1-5,CASSLGTGDPNQPQHF,TGTGCCAGCAGCTTAGGAACAGGGGACCCAAATCAGCCCCAGCATTTT
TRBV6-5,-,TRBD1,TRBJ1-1,CASRTRGQDTEAFF,TGTGCCAGCAGGACCAGGGGGCAGGACACTGAAGCTTTCTTT
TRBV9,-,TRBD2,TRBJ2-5,CASSGGGQETQYF,TGTGCCAGCAGCGGCGGGGGGCAAGAGACCCAGTACTTC
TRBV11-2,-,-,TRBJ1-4,CASSLVRRGFLFF,TGTGCCAGCAGCTTAGTTCGTCGAGGGTTTCTGTTTTTT
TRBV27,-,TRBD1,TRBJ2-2,CASSLYYTGGYTGELFF,TGTGCCAGCAGTTTATATTATACAGGGGGCTACACCGGGGAGCTGTTTTTT
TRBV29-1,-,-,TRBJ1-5,CSVAAGVGNQPQHF,TGCAGCGTTGCGGCGGGGGTCGGCAATCAGCCCCAGCATTTT
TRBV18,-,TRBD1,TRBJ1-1,CASSTGDNTEAFF,TGTGCCAGCTCAACAGGGGACAACACTGAAGCTTTCTTT
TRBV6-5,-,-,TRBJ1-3,CASSYSIFPGGNTIYF,TGTGCCAGCAGTTACTCGATCTTTCCGGGGGGAAACACCATATATTTT
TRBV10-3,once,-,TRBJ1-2,CAISEDSLYGYTF,TGTGCCATCAGCGAGGACAGCTTATATGGCTACACCTTC
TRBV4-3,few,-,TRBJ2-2,CASSRQQDTGELFF,TGCGCCAGCAGCCGACAACAAGACACCGGGGAGCTGTTTTTT
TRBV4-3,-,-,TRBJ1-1,CASSRGWVQNTEAFF,TGCGCCAGCAGCCGCGGTTGGGTACAGAACACTGAAGCTTTCTTT
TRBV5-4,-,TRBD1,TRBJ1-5,CASSLEPQGNQPQHF,TGTGCCAGCAGCTTGGAGCCACAGGGGAATCAGCCCCAGCATTTT
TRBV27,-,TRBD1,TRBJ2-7,CASSFSGQPDYEQYF,TGTGCCAGCAGTTTCTCGGGACAGCCGGACTACGAGCAGTACTTC
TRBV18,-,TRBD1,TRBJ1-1,CASSATGKTEAFF,TGTGCCAGCTCAGCGACAGGGAAGACTGAAGCTTTCTTT
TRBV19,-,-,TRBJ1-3,CASSIGGSGNTIYF,TGTGCCAGTAGTATCGGCGGCTCTGGAAACACCATATATTTT
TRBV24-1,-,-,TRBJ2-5,CATSDAGGGGETQYF,TGTGCCACCAGTGATGCAGGAGGGGGGGGAGAGACCCAGTACTTC
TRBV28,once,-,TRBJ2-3,CASSAASPGLRQDF,TGTGCCAGCAGTGCGGCATCACCGGGACTCCGCCAGGATTTT
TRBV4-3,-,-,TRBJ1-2,CASSQDVLGGGYTF,TGCGCCAGCAGCCAAGATGTCCTGGGGGGTGGCTACACCTTC
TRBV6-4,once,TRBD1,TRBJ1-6,CASSDSGQYNSPLHF,TGTGCCAGCAGTGACTCGGGACAGTATAATTCACCCCTCCACTTT
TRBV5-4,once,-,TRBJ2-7,CASSPTGTLYEQYF,TGTGCCAGCAGCCCGACAGGGACTCTCTACGAGCAGTACTTC
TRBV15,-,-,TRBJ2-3,CATSRDPFDPRDTDTQYF,TGTGCCACCAGCAGAGACCCCTTTGACCCACGGGACACAGATACGCAGTATTTT
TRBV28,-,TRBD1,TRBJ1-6,CASSSGGYDSPLHF,TGTGCCAGCAGTTCAGGGGGGTATGATTCACCCCTCCACTTT
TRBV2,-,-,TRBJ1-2,CASSERRDGYTF,TGTGCCAGCAGTGAACGCAGGGATGGCTACACCTTC
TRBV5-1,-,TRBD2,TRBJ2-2,CASSRGLAGGELFF,TGCGCCAGCAGTCGTGGACTAGCGGGGGGTGAGCTGTTTTTT
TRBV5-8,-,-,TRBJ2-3,CASSLGQSTDTQYF,TGTGCCAGCAGCTTGGGCCAGAGCACAGATACGCAGTATTTT
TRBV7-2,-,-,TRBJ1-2,CASSHEQGFGYTF,TGTGCCAGCAGTCACGAACAGGGATTTGGCTACACCTTC
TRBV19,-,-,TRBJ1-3,CASSNGGGSGNTIYF,TGTGCCAGTAGTAACGGGGGTGGCTCTGGAAACACCATATATTTT
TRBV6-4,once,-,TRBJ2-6,CASSALGGSGANVLTF,TGTGCCAGCAGTGCCCTGGGGGGCTCTGGGGCCAACGTCCTGACTTTC
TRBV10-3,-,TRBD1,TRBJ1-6,CAISETDRSNSPLHF,TGTGCCATCAGCGAGACGGACAGGTCTAATTCACCCCTCCACTTT
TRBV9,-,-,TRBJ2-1,CASSVEGRTTPYNEQFF,TGTGCCAGCAGCGTAGAGGGGAGGACTACCCCCTACAATGAGCAGTTCTTC
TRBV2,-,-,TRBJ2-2,CASSGEVANTGELFF,TGTGCCAGCAGTGGGGAGGTGGCGAACACCGGGGAGCTGTTTTTT
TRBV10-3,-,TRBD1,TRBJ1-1,CAISRTGARVEAFF,TGTGCCATCAGCCGGACAGGGGCTAGGGTTGAAGCTTTCTTT
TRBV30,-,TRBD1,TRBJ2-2,CARSRGLNTGELFF,TGTGCCAGATCAAGGGGGCTGAACACCGGGGAGCTGTTTTTT
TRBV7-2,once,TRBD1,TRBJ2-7,CASSSRTGPSYEQYF,TGTGCCAGCAGCTCCCGGACAGGGCCTAGTTACGAGCAGTACTTC
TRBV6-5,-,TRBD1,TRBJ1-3,CASSHQGASGNTIYF,TGTGCCAGCAGCCATCAGGGGGCTAGTGGAAACACCATATATTTT
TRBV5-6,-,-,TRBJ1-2,CASSRSGTSYGYTF,TGTGCCAGCAGCAGGTCCGGGACATCCTATGGCTACACCTTC
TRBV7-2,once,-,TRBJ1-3,CASSLDRAVVNTIYF,TGTGCCAGCAGCTTAGACAGGGCGGTAGTAAACACCATATATTTT
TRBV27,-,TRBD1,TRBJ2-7,CASSSHRGPYEQYF,TGTGCCAGCAGTTCCCACAGGGGGCCCTACGAGCAGTACTTC